This TCR beta chain was sequenced during a study of blood T cell repertoires in COVID-19. Study-wide background: Nucleic acid was either cDNA or gDNA, and it came from T cells, B-cell-depleted T cells, or PBMCs.

The V gene's germline CDR1 is MNHEY and CDR2 SMNVEV (reference sequence). V gave up 5 bases and J gave up 0 bases, with 8 bases separating them. The CDR3 runs to 15 residues. Under the authors' procedure: Amplified reference gene primers provided the basis for estimating nucleated cell counts. Here immunoSEQ multiplex PCR was the method, and the copy in TCRdb shows in-frame clones only, minus some. Clone size and V and J calls were adopted from that table, with D and trimming inferred from the DNA. The table lists about 140,000 clones, around 90% of them singletons. Sample: peripheral blood. This rearrangement joins TRBV27 to TRBJ2-6; D remains unclear. This TCR was sampled from an older woman with acute or convalescent COVID-19. The CDR3 protein is CASSVRGSGANVLTF. The CDR3 region has the DNA TGTGCCAGCAGTGTCCGAGGCTCTGGGGCCAACGTCCTGACTTTC.